The rows below give T cell receptor beta chains drawn from one sample of a study of T-cell reconstitution after alpha-beta-depleted transplantation in children. TCRdb ran MiXCR on the PCR reads and lists one entry per CDR3 protein. The sample lists 640,000 or so distinct CDR3 sequences; approximately 15% were seen once. This sample comprised PBMCs from the stem cell graft donor, obtained from the stem cell graft. Receptor source: a human donor who donated a stem cell graft to a child with acute myeloid leukemia. CDR3s include the opening cysteine and the closing phenylalanine or tryptophan. A D gene is named only where the DNA matches it firmly. A row's size may be missing; if present it is once, few, many or a size class.

j_call: TRBJ1-6
v_call: TRBV20-1
clone_size: many
d_call: -
cdr3_nt: TGCAGTGCTAGCGAAATATCTCTGAGCTCCTATAATTCACCCCTCCACTTT
cdr3_aa: CSASEISLSSYNSPLHF

j_call: TRBJ1-5
v_call: TRBV3-1
clone_size: -
d_call: -
cdr3_nt: TGTGCCAGCAGCCAGGCGGGTCAGCCCCAGCATTTT
cdr3_aa: CASSQAGQPQHF

j_call: TRBJ1-2
v_call: TRBV24-1
clone_size: -
d_call: -
cdr3_nt: TGTGCCACCAGTGACATTACAGTTAACTATGGCTACACCTTC
cdr3_aa: CATSDITVNYGYTF

j_call: TRBJ2-4
v_call: TRBV25-1
clone_size: many
d_call: -
cdr3_nt: TGTGCCAGCAGTGAATATAACGCAGAAAACATTCAGTACTTC
cdr3_aa: CASSEYNAENIQYF

j_call: TRBJ1-2
v_call: TRBV20-1
clone_size: many
d_call: TRBD1
cdr3_nt: TGCAGTGCCACCCCAGGGGGCGCGGGCTATGGCTACACCTTC
cdr3_aa: CSATPGGAGYGYTF

j_call: TRBJ2-1
v_call: TRBV7-2
clone_size: -
d_call: -
cdr3_nt: TGTGCCAGCAGCTCCCAAACGGGTACTTACAATGAGCAGTTCTTC
cdr3_aa: CASSSQTGTYNEQFF

j_call: TRBJ1-1
v_call: TRBV18
clone_size: -
d_call: -
cdr3_nt: TGTGCCAGCTCACCCGAGGCCGGGGAAGCTTTCTTT
cdr3_aa: CASSPEAGEAFF

j_call: TRBJ2-7
v_call: TRBV29-1
clone_size: many
d_call: -
cdr3_nt: TGCAGCGTCGGGACGTTCCGCGAGCAGTACTTC
cdr3_aa: CSVGTFREQYF

j_call: TRBJ2-7
v_call: TRBV7-2
clone_size: few
d_call: -
cdr3_nt: TGTGCCAGCAGCTTTAGCTTTGGGGGCTACGAGCAGTACTTC
cdr3_aa: CASSFSFGGYEQYF

j_call: TRBJ2-1
v_call: TRBV20-1
clone_size: few
d_call: TRBD2
cdr3_nt: TGCAGTGCTAGAGAGCTAGCGGGGAACTCCTACAATGAGCAGTTCTTC
cdr3_aa: CSARELAGNSYNEQFF

j_call: TRBJ2-4
v_call: TRBV20-1
clone_size: many
d_call: -
cdr3_nt: TGCAGTGCCAACTCGGGACTTCTCACCAAAAACATTCAGTACTTC
cdr3_aa: CSANSGLLTKNIQYF

j_call: TRBJ2-7
v_call: TRBV7-6
clone_size: -
d_call: -
cdr3_nt: TGTGCCAGCAGCTTAGGGGCAGGGGCTACCTACGAGCAGTACTTC
cdr3_aa: CASSLGAGATYEQYF

j_call: TRBJ2-3
v_call: TRBV6-5
clone_size: few
d_call: -
cdr3_nt: TGTGCCAGCAGTTACCCCCCAGGGGCTAGCACAGATACGCAGTATTTT
cdr3_aa: CASSYPPGASTDTQYF

j_call: TRBJ2-5
v_call: TRBV20-1
clone_size: few
d_call: -
cdr3_nt: TGCAGTGTTCAGCTTGGGGTAGCCCCAGAGACCCAGTACTTC
cdr3_aa: CSVQLGVAPETQYF

j_call: TRBJ2-5
v_call: TRBV29-1
clone_size: many
d_call: TRBD2
cdr3_nt: TGCAGCGCGGGCGGGGGGCCAGAGACCCAGTACTTC
cdr3_aa: CSAGGGPETQYF

j_call: TRBJ2-2
v_call: TRBV20-1
clone_size: many
d_call: -
cdr3_nt: TGCAGTGCTGAGACAGGTCCGAACACCGGGGAGCTGTTTTTT
cdr3_aa: CSAETGPNTGELFF

j_call: TRBJ2-2
v_call: TRBV29-1
clone_size: many
d_call: -
cdr3_nt: TGCAGCGTTGACAGTTCGGCCGGGGAGCTGTTTTTT
cdr3_aa: CSVDSSAGELFF

j_call: TRBJ2-5
v_call: TRBV20-1
clone_size: many
d_call: TRBD2
cdr3_nt: TGCAGTGCTAGATTGACTAGCCGGGAGACCCAGTACTTC
cdr3_aa: CSARLTSRETQYF

j_call: TRBJ2-1
v_call: TRBV5-1
clone_size: -
d_call: TRBD2
cdr3_nt: TGCGCCAGCAGGTCTGGCGGGGGGAATTCCTACAATGAGCAGTTCTTC
cdr3_aa: CASRSGGGNSYNEQFF

j_call: TRBJ2-1
v_call: TRBV9
clone_size: -
d_call: -
cdr3_nt: TGTGCCAGCAGCGTTAAACTAGAGGGGTACAATGAGCAGTTCTTC
cdr3_aa: CASSVKLEGYNEQFF

j_call: TRBJ1-1
v_call: TRBV10-3
clone_size: many
d_call: -
cdr3_nt: TGTGCCGCCCGGGCGAACACTGAAGCTTTCTTT
cdr3_aa: CAARANTEAFF

j_call: TRBJ2-5
v_call: TRBV5-4
clone_size: many
d_call: TRBD1
cdr3_nt: TGTGCCAGCAGCTCAAAAACAGGGGTGAAATTACAAGAGACCCAGTACTTC
cdr3_aa: CASSSKTGVKLQETQYF